This T cell receptor (beta chain) was sequenced in a study of blood T cell repertoires in COVID-19. Study as a whole: Sites across the United States, Italy and Spain contributed samples from acute and convalescent COVID-19. T cells, B-cell-depleted T cells, or PBMCs provided the cDNA or gDNA that served as material.

The table came from immunoSEQ multiplex PCR; TCRdb's copy has only in-frame clones and leaves some out. The table includes 200,000 to 300,000 clones, roughly 88% detected once. This CDR3 contains 14 residues. Germline CDR1 is SGHDN and CDR2 is FVKESK. V dropped 4 bases and J dropped 3 bases, with 12 bases sitting between them. The TCR originated in a woman in her thirties or forties with acute COVID-19. The sequencing input was PBMCs or T cells enriched from blood (not recorded which). The V gene is TRBV14, the J gene TRBJ1-2, with a possible D match to TRBD1 (6 bases). Here the CDR3 reads CASSPLGADYGYTF. In nucleotides, the CDR3 is TGTGCCAGCAGCCCTCTGGGGGCGGACTATGGCTACACCTTC.